A single sample is the source of the 7 T cell receptor beta chains below, sequenced in a study of cytomegalovirus exposure and HLA in healthy donors (dated by TCRdb to 2016 to 2017). Preparation of the library involved the immunoSEQ multiplex PCR assay. For the multiplex PCR, a mixture combining 60 forward primers for TCR Vbeta segments and 13 reverse primers for TCR Jbeta segments was used. Sourced from immuneACCESS, this table was stored by TCRdb with only in-frame sequences that have V and J called. A share of the clones is absent; for the studies checked, an unresolved V gene accounts for under half, and the remainder has no known explanation. This sample gives a few hundred thousand clones in total; roughly 91% of them show up just once. The ten largest clones capture about 1.7% of the sample. The specimen sequenced was PBMCs. These receptors all stem from a girl aged 2 to 9 in good health and CMV-seronegative.

The chain couples TRBV7-9 to TRBJ2-1; D is unclear. Germline lookup yields CDR1 SEHNR and CDR2 FQNEAQ (reference sequence). The V end lost 5 bases, the J end lost 5 bases, and 19 bases lay between the germline ends. This CDR3 is built from 16 residues. The CDR3 here is CASSLGPDLGHNEQFF. CDR3 nucleotides: TGTGCCAGCAGCCTCGGCCCAGACCTAGGTCACAATGAGCAGTTCTTC.

The rearrangement uses TRBV9 and TRBJ2-3; D may be TRBD2 (5 bases). Per germline, CDR1 SGDLS and CDR2 YYNGEE. The CDR3 sequence is 15 residues long. Trimming pared 3 bases from V and 3 bases from J, leaving 14 bases between. This CDR3 reads CASSARLAGTDTQYF. CDR3 DNA: TGTGCCAGCAGCGCCCGCCTAGCTGGTACAGATACGCAGTATTTT.

This sequence joins TRBV10-2 and TRBJ2-1; tentative D call: TRBD2 (6 bases). Germline CDR1 and CDR2: WSHSY and SAAADI. The CDR3 is 12 amino acids. V lost 4 bases and J 8 bases, leaving 9 bases between the germline ends. The DNA for the CDR3 is TGCGCCAGCAGTGTGGGGGGAGATGAGCAGTTCTTC. Translation: CASSVGGDEQFF.

This sequence joins TRBV5-1 and TRBJ1-2; 8 nucleotides match TRBD1. This CDR3 spans 13 amino acids. With V trimmed by 4 bases and J by 6 bases, 5 bases remained unmatched. From germline, CDR1 is SGHRS and CDR2 YFSETQ. The CDR3 nucleotides are TGCGCCAGCAGCCTGACAGGGGCCGATGGCTACACCTTC. It is translated as CASSLTGADGYTF.

The rearrangement uses TRBV28 and TRBJ2-5; 7 positions agree with TRBD2. Germline values: CDR1 MDHEN, CDR2 SYDVKM. The CDR3 has 13 amino acids. Trimming cost V 6 bases and J 9 bases; bases outside gene matches: 10. The CDR3 reads CASSPTSRGAQYF. The CDR3, as DNA: TGTGCCAGCAGCCCTACTAGCCGGGGGGCCCAGTACTTC.

The genes are TRBV5-1 and TRBJ1-4; TRBD1 agrees at 10 bases. The CDR3 sequence is 15 residues long. The junction had 4 bases not matched to a gene; V was cut back by 1 base and J by 7 bases. CDR1 is SGHRS, CDR2 YFSETQ, per germline. In nucleotides, the CDR3 is TGCGCCAGCAGCTTGATGGGACAGGGGACTGAAAAACTGTTTTTT. Translation gives CASSLMGQGTEKLFF.

This clone was observed a single time. The chain uses TRBV2 and TRBJ2-7; TRBD2 matches 7 bases. The CDR3 is 13 residues long. Germline trimming cut 7 bases from V and 3 bases from J; bases unmatched to any gene: 6. In germline, CDR1 is SNHLY, CDR2 FYNNEI. CDR3 in DNA: TGTGCCAGCAATCCAGCGGGACTCTACGAGCAGTACTTC. It is translated as CASNPAGLYEQYF.